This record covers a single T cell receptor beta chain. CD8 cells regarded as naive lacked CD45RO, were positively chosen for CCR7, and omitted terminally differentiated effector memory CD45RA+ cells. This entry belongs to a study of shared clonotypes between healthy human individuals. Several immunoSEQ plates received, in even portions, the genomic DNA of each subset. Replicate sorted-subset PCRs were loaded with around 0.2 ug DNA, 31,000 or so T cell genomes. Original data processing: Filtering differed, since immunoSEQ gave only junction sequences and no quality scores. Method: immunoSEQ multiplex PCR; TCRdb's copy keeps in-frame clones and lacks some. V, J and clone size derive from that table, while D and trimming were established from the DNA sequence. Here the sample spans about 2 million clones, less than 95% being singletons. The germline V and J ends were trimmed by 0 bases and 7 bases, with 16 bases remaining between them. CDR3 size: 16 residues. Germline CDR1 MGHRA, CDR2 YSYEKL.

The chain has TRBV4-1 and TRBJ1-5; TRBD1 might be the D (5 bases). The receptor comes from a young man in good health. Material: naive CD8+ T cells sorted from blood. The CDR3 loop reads CASSQEGRVEYQPQHF. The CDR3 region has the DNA TGCGCCAGCAGCCAAGAGGGCAGGGTGGAATACCAGCCCCAGCATTTT.